This is a list of T cell receptor beta chains from one sample in a study of T cells after posttransplantation cyclophosphamide. Measured with immunoSEQ multiplex PCR; TCRdb has only the in-frame clones, and not every one. The table has almost 2,500 clones, roughly 85% seen once; the top ten hold approximately 23%. The input for sequencing was PBMCs, taken after allogeneic stem cell transplant with posttransplant cyclophosphamide. The source is a male patient younger than 45 who received an allogeneic stem cell transplant from a related donor, was CMV-positive, and had acute GVHD only. Some T cells may have originated in the graft donor. Both conserved end residues are part of each CDR3. Each record gives: V gene, J gene, CDR3 protein.

>TRBV10-2|TRBJ1-5
CASSESGHRNQPQHF
>TRBV6-1|TRBJ1-1
CASSEATGNTEAFF
>TRBV4-3|TRBJ2-1
CASSQDQWYEQFF
>TRBV7-9|TRBJ1-2
CASSLMGSNYGYTF
>TRBV7-2|TRBJ1-5
CASSLPPTGYGSNQPQHF
>TRBV27|TRBJ2-1
CASSPDKSSYNEQFF
>TRBV7-2|TRBJ1-2
CASSRRTGGNYGYTF
>TRBV7-8|TRBJ1-1
CASSLGTRAEAFF
>TRBV7-9|TRBJ2-5
CASSQGLAGGPETQYF
>TRBV4-3|TRBJ1-1
CASSPKGRTSNSEAFF
>TRBV11-2|TRBJ2-7
CASSSGAGEQYF
>TRBV27|TRBJ2-2
CASSTETNTGELFF
>TRBV7-9|TRBJ1-2
CASSLAYVQEVDGYTF
>TRBV5-4|TRBJ1-3
CASSLWGGGGNTIYF
>TRBV5-1|TRBJ1-6
CASSADGVNNSPLHF
>TRBV6-1|TRBJ1-1
CASIRQEAFF
>TRBV5-6|TRBJ2-3
CASSSAGTRSTDTQYF
>TRBV28|TRBJ2-7
CASSLMPGQGSRFSYEQYF
>TRBV7-2|TRBJ2-1
CASSFPSGGTSYNEQFF
>TRBV5-8|TRBJ2-7
CASSFAGWYEQYF
>TRBV19|TRBJ1-6
CASNQGRTSPLHF
>TRBV7-2|TRBJ2-1
CASSLDRGRGDEQFF
>TRBV7-8|TRBJ1-1
CASSFGGLTEAFF
>TRBV18|TRBJ2-2
CASSRNAGTGELFF
>TRBV29-1|TRBJ2-3
CSVESRLAGGLSTDTQYF
>TRBV29-1|TRBJ2-1
CSVSGWVGYNEQFF
>TRBV7-8|TRBJ2-7
CASSFRQSSYEQYF
>TRBV5-4|TRBJ2-3
CASSVAGTPTDTQYF
>TRBV4-2|TRBJ1-1
CASSRNVPGQGETEAFF
>TRBV21-1|TRBJ2-5
CASSNETSGGKTKETQYF
>TRBV27|TRBJ1-2
CASSLTRFGGYTF
>TRBV7-9|TRBJ2-3
CASRIGGITDTQYF
>TRBV28|TRBJ2-7
CASSKTSGGISYEQYF
>TRBV6-6|TRBJ2-3
CASRRGGSDTDTQYF
>TRBV7-2|TRBJ2-3
CASSPDGAIDTQYF
>TRBV6-6|TRBJ1-1
CASYRLGGNTEAFF
>TRBV12-5|TRBJ2-1
CASGPDGTGQYNEQFF
>TRBV2|TRBJ2-1
CASGLSSYNEQFF
>TRBV28|TRBJ1-5
CASSSRQAKYSNQPQHF
>TRBV7-9|TRBJ1-2
CASSPGLSANYGYTF
>TRBV28|TRBJ1-2
CASSWEQGTNYGYTF
>TRBV27|TRBJ1-5
CASSLSWTGNQPQHF
>TRBV7-8|TRBJ1-4
CASSLAWGLSNEKLFF
>TRBV7-2|TRBJ1-1
CASSLGGRMDTEAFF
>TRBV10-2|TRBJ2-1
CATKGSSYNEQFF
>TRBV4-2|TRBJ1-2
CASSQTSNFNYGYTF
>TRBV18|TRBJ2-1
CASSSDRGYNEQFF
>TRBV19|TRBJ1-1
CASTRQNTEAFF
>TRBV28|TRBJ2-5
CASMPQGWQETQYF
>TRBV5-1|TRBJ1-2
CASGDIANYGYTF
>TRBV7-2|TRBJ2-2
CASSGWTGAGGELFF
>TRBV30|TRBJ2-1
CAWSMTGTGAYNEQFF
>TRBV7-8|TRBJ2-1
CASSLVRGTYNEQFF
>TRBV10-1|TRBJ1-6
CASSEPRGYTYNSPLHF
>TRBV5-1|TRBJ2-3
CASSLDTSGGSTDTQYF